These 27 T cell receptor beta chains came from one sample sequenced in a study of cytomegalovirus exposure and HLA in healthy donors. The PCR contained 60 Vbeta and 13 Jbeta primers. The protocol was immunoSEQ multiplex PCR, while the TCRdb copy is restricted to in-frame clones and leaves out a portion. The data contain 200,000 to 250,000 clones, roughly four fifths of them singletons. Sequencing input: PBMCs. The receptor set was obtained from a woman aged 55-70 years in good health and CMV-seropositive.

This chain links TRBV5-1 with TRBJ2-7; D gene ambiguous. Between the trimmed V and J ends, which lost 4 bases and 3 bases, there was a span of 8 bases. The CDR3 is 12 residues long. Germline V lookup: CDR1 SGHRS, CDR2 YFSETQ. The CDR3 DNA sequence: TGCGCCAGCAGCGGGCCAAGCTACGAGCAGTACTTC. This encodes CASSGPSYEQYF.

This clone appeared a single time. The CDR3 loop is CASDNRGYTGELFF. CDR3 DNA sequence: TGTGCCAGCGATAACAGGGGATACACCGGGGAGCTGTTTTTT. V is TRBV28 and J is TRBJ2-2; 7 bases are a match to TRBD1. CDR1 is MDHEN, CDR2 SYDVKM, per germline. CDR3 length equals 14 residues. Losses at the gene ends were 8 bases for V and 3 bases for J; bases not matched to a gene: 6.

This clone was detected only a few times. The V call is TRBV6-1, the J call TRBJ1-2; D gene unclear. The CDR3 totals 13 residues. Germline assignment: CDR1 MNHNS and CDR2 SASEGT. With 7 bases removed from V and 3 bases from J, the gap between germline ends came to 12 bases. Written as DNA, the CDR3 is TGTGCCAGCACCATTGGCGCGGACTATGGCTACACCTTC. Its translation is CASTIGADYGYTF.

V and J are TRBV6-1 and TRBJ2-7; D perhaps matches TRBD1 (5 bases). The CDR3 consists of 16 residues. Germline CDR1 reads MNHNS; CDR2 reads SASEGT. The V end was cut by 4 bases, the J end by 2 bases, with 18 bases between. The CDR3 DNA is TGTGCCAGCAGTGGCCCTGGGCTTATGGGGCCCTACGAGCAGTACTTC. It codes for CASSGPGLMGPYEQYF.

This clone was recorded a few times. V and J are TRBV29-1 and TRBJ1-2; 9 bases are shared with TRBD1. Trimming removed 3 bases from V and 5 bases from J; junction bases left unmatched: 7. Per the germline V gene, CDR1 is SQVTM and CDR2 is ANQGSEA. There are 14 residues in the CDR3. In DNA, the CDR3 is TGCAGCGTTGAGGGACGGACAGGGGATTATGGCTACACCTTC. Protein product: CSVEGRTGDYGYTF. The full variable domain, with the rest looked up from reference TRBV29-1 and TRBJ1-2, is SAVISQKPSRDICQRGTSLTIQCQVDSQVTMMFWYRQQPGQSLTLIATANQGSEATYESGFVIDKFPISRPNLTFSTLTVSNMSPEDSSIYLCSVEGRTGDYGYTFGSGTRLTVV.

The chain has TRBV5-4 and TRBJ1-1; 10 nucleotides align to TRBD1. This CDR3 is built from 16 residues. With V trimmed by 4 bases and J by 0 bases, 6 bases remained unmatched. Per germline, CDR1 SGHNT and CDR2 YYREEE (reference sequence). The CDR3 DNA reads as TGTGCCAGCAGCCGCCGGACAGGGGGTATGAACACTGAAGCTTTCTTT. Residues: CASSRRTGGMNTEAFF.

This clone was seen only a few times. The chain couples TRBV14 to TRBJ2-7; 8 positions agree with TRBD1. This CDR3 is built from 16 residues. Germline assignment: CDR1 SGHDN and CDR2 FVKESK. J gave up 0 bases and V 4 bases, and 8 bases lay outside the gene matches. For the CDR3, the DNA is TGTGCCAGCAGCCCCTTGACAGGGGCCGTCTCCTACGAGCAGTACTTC. This gives the protein CASSPLTGAVSYEQYF.

This clone was seen once. The chain links TRBV2 to TRBJ1-1; no firm D call. The length of the CDR3 is 12 residues. The V gene lost 1 base and the J gene lost 7 bases, with 7 bases spanning the gap. The germline V gene has CDR1 SNHLY and CDR2 FYNNEI. The CDR3 region has the DNA TGTGCCAGCAGTGAAGTCACAGTTGAAGCTTTCTTT. Its translation: CASSEVTVEAFF.

On this clone itself: Relative to the germline gene, one junction end is altered; a read error may explain this. The CDR3 sequence is CASSLGSGRAYNEQFF. The CDR3 nucleotides are TGTGCCAGCAGCTTGGGTAGCGGGAGGGCCTATAATGAGCAGTTCTTC. The V gene is TRBV5-4, the J gene TRBJ2-1; 11 bases are shared with TRBD2. The CDR3 runs to 16 residues. Per germline, CDR1 SGHNT and CDR2 YYREEE (reference sequence).

J is TRBJ1-5 and V is TRBV7-2; 9 positions match TRBD1. This CDR3 region has 16 residues. CDR1 and CDR2 (germline): SGHTA, FQGNSA. J gave up 5 bases and V 2 bases, and 7 bases lay outside the gene matches. This CDR3 is CASSLRITGGYQPQHF. For the CDR3, the DNA is TGTGCCAGCAGCTTACGGATAACAGGGGGCTATCAGCCCCAGCATTTT.

This rearrangement joins TRBV10-3 to TRBJ2-1; 8 nucleotides match TRBD2. The V gene end was trimmed by 6 bases and the J gene end by 4 bases; junction bases not matched to a gene: 11. The V gene's germline CDR1 is ENHRY and CDR2 SYGVKD. The CDR3 contains 16 residues. CDR3 DNA sequence: TGTGCCATCAGAAACTCCGGGACTAGGGAATACAATGAGCAGTTCTTC. Its protein is CAIRNSGTREYNEQFF.

The chain couples TRBV5-4 to TRBJ1-4, with D tentatively TRBD1 (6 bases). This CDR3 comprises 15 residues. Germline V lookup: CDR1 SGHNT, CDR2 YYREEE (reference sequence). Trimming took off 0 bases at V and 1 base at J, with 7 bases between the two ends. This CDR3 reads CASSLGTETNEKLFF. The CDR3 DNA is TGTGCCAGCAGCTTGGGGACAGAAACTAATGAAAAACTGTTTTTT. Supplemented by reference TRBV5-4 and TRBJ1-4, the full variable domain reads ETGVTQSPTHLIKTRGQQVTLRCSSQSGHNTVSWYQQALGQGPQFIFQYYREEENGRGNFPPRFSGLQFPNYSSELNVNALELDDSALYLCASSLGTETNEKLFFGSGTQLSVL.

This chain links TRBV9 with TRBJ2-1; 15 bases are a match to TRBD2. Trimming cost V 4 bases and J 4 bases; bases outside gene matches: 6. This CDR3 has 17 amino acids. The germline gives CDR1 SGDLS, CDR2 YYNGEE. The CDR3 is CASSKGLAGGPYNEQFF. CDR3 sequence (DNA): TGTGCCAGCAGCAAGGGACTAGCGGGAGGTCCGTACAATGAGCAGTTCTTC.

The chain employs TRBV30 and TRBJ1-2, with a weak D call TRBD1 (5 bases). This CDR3 region has 13 residues. Germline V gene lookup returns CDR1 GTSNPN and CDR2 SVGIG (reference sequence). Trimming took off 0 bases at V and 4 bases at J, with 9 bases between the two ends. CDR3 loop: CAWSVDSPYGYTF. The CDR3 DNA sequence: TGTGCCTGGAGTGTAGACAGTCCCTATGGCTACACCTTC.

This clone was counted only a few times. V gene TRBV6-5 combines with J gene TRBJ2-5, with 14 positions matching TRBD2. The CDR3 covers 13 residues. V lost 7 bases to trimming and J lost 7 bases; unmatched junction nucleotides: 2. Germline V gene data show CDR1 as MNHEY and CDR2 as SVGAGI. CDR3 nucleotide sequence: TGTGCCAGCACCGGACTAGCGGGAGGGACCCAGTACTTC. Protein: CASTGLAGGTQYF.

The rearrangement links TRBV10-3 to TRBJ2-1, with 9 positions matching TRBD1. This CDR3 is built from 13 residues. After removal of 7 bases from V and 9 bases from J, the junction contained 7 bases not matched to a gene. CDR1 is ENHRY, CDR2 SYGVKD, per germline. CDR3 DNA: TGTGCCATCACTACAGACAGGGGGTTTGAGCAGTTCTTC. The encoded protein is CAITTDRGFEQFF.

Only a few counts were recorded for this clone. CDR3: CSVEIRTGGAFSEQFF. In nucleotides, the CDR3 is TGCAGCGTTGAGATCAGGACAGGGGGGGCTTTTTCTGAGCAGTTCTTC. The chain joins TRBV29-1 to TRBJ2-1; 10 positions agree with TRBD1. V lost 3 bases, J lost 9 bases, and 14 bases stayed unmatched. The germline V gene encodes CDR1 SQVTM and CDR2 ANQGSEA. The CDR3 has 16 residues.

This clone was seen only a few times. The chain recombines TRBV5-1 with TRBJ1-1; D remains ambiguous. The V and J ends lost 3 bases and 0 bases respectively, with 9 bases between them. Germline CDR1 and CDR2: SGHRS and YFSETQ. The CDR3 sequence is 14 residues long. As DNA, the CDR3 is TGCGCCAGCAGCTCGGTGGGCATGAACACTGAAGCTTTCTTT. Translated, it gives CASSSVGMNTEAFF.

This clone was found a few times. The chain is built from TRBV5-4 and TRBJ1-1; D may be TRBD1 (5 bases). V gave up 3 bases and J gave up 6 bases, with 12 bases separating them. The germline CDR1 and CDR2 sequences are SGHNT and YYREEE (reference sequence). CDR3 length: 13 residues. This CDR3 is CASSSGTNPEAFF. The CDR3 nucleotides read TGTGCCAGCAGCTCCGGGACTAACCCTGAAGCTTTCTTT. The whole variable domain, remainder taken from reference TRBV5-4 and TRBJ1-1, is ETGVTQSPTHLIKTRGQQVTLRCSSQSGHNTVSWYQQALGQGPQFIFQYYREEENGRGNFPPRFSGLQFPNYSSELNVNALELDDSALYLCASSSGTNPEAFFGQGTRLTVV.

This clone was seen more than once but under ten times. This chain connects TRBV15 to TRBJ2-1; D may be TRBD2 (5 bases). The CDR3 extends over 14 amino acids. Trimming took off 3 bases at V and 6 bases at J, with 12 bases between the two ends. The germline V gene has CDR1 LNHNV and CDR2 YYDKDF (reference sequence). CDR3 in DNA: TGTGCCACCAGCAGGGGCTACGGAGGCAATGAGCAGTTCTTC. Its protein product is CATSRGYGGNEQFF.

The chain joins TRBV6-1 to TRBJ2-1, with D hard to call. V dropped 6 bases and J dropped 4 bases, with 10 bases sitting between them. CDR1 MNHNS and CDR2 SASEGT come from the germline V gene. The CDR3 length is 13 residues. CDR3 amino acids: CASRPSNYNEQFF. In nucleotides, the CDR3 is TGTGCCAGCAGGCCATCTAATTACAATGAGCAGTTCTTC.

This sequence joins TRBV5-1 and TRBJ2-3, with a tentative D call TRBD1 (6 bases). The germline V gene encodes CDR1 SGHRS and CDR2 YFSETQ. The length of the CDR3 is 16 residues. V was clipped by 4 bases and J by 6 bases, with 21 bases between them. This chain's CDR3 is CASSGTPQGVIDTQYF. The DNA for the CDR3 is TGCGCCAGCAGCGGGACACCCCAGGGCGTGATCGATACGCAGTATTTT.

The chain uses TRBV27 and TRBJ1-1, with 7 nucleotides matching TRBD1. The CDR3 runs 16 residues. Germline CDR1 MNHEY, CDR2 SMNVEV (reference sequence). Trimming removed 1 base from V and 1 base from J; junction bases left unmatched: 6. CDR3 amino acids: CASSLLTPGGNTEAFF. CDR3 bases: TGTGCCAGCAGTTTATTAACCCCAGGGGGGAACACTGAAGCTTTCTTT.

The chain couples TRBV25-1 to TRBJ2-7, with 7 bases that match TRBD1. The CDR3 sequence is 16 residues long. Per the germline V gene, CDR1 is MGHDK and CDR2 is SYGVNS. Unmatched junction bases numbered 6, after V lost 1 base and J lost 0 bases. The CDR3 sequence: CASSELGQSHSYEQYF. Written as DNA, the CDR3 is TGTGCCAGCAGTGAATTGGGACAGAGCCACTCCTACGAGCAGTACTTC.

This clone was counted between two and nine times. V is TRBV5-1 and J is TRBJ2-7; 8 nucleotides align to TRBD2. J was trimmed by 0 bases and V by 0 bases; bases with no gene match: 2. Per the germline V gene, CDR1 is SGHRS and CDR2 is YFSETQ. The CDR3 loop spans 15 amino acids. DNA of the CDR3: TGCGCCAGCAGCTTGGTTAGCGGGAACTCCTACGAGCAGTACTTC. It is translated as CASSLVSGNSYEQYF. Variable domain in full (rest from reference TRBV5-1 and TRBJ2-7): KAGVTQTPRYLIKTRGQQVTLSCSPISGHRSVSWYQQTPGQGLQFLFEYFSETQRNKGNFPGRFSGRQFSNSRSEMNVSTLELGDSALYLCASSLVSGNSYEQYFGPGTRLTVT.

This clone was found a few times. The J gene is TRBJ1-1, the V gene TRBV6-1; 7 nucleotides line up with TRBD1. Germline lookup yields CDR1 MNHNS and CDR2 SASEGT. There are 13 residues in the CDR3. The J segment lost 13 bases and the V segment lost 3 bases, leaving 11 bases of the junction unmatched. As DNA, the CDR3 is TGTGCCAGCAGTGACCTGCCGGGACAGATTGTTTTCTTT. This codes for CASSDLPGQIVFF.

The chain combines TRBV21-1 with TRBJ1-1; the table's D gene call, TRBD1, was not cross checked with the DNA. TRBV21-1 is classified as a pseudogene. The CDR3 is made up of 12 amino acids. CDR3 bases: TGTGCCAGCGGGACAGGGAACACTGAAGCTTTCTTT. This codes for CASGTGNTEAFF.